Detailed here is one TCR beta chain. TCRdb keeps only in-frame clones here, not all; method: immunoSEQ multiplex PCR. Among 250,000 to 300,000 clones listed, approximately 91% were seen once. The data were taken from a study of blood T cell repertoires in COVID-19. Trimming cost V 3 bases and J 4 bases, with 13 bases left between them. CDR3 size: 15 residues. In germline, CDR1 is SNHLY, CDR2 FYNNEI. This TCR derives from a woman in her thirties or forties with acute COVID-19. Sequenced input: PBMCs or T cells enriched from blood (not recorded which). V is TRBV2 and J is TRBJ2-1; a weak D match, TRBD1 (7 bases). CDR3 bases: TGTGCCAGCAGTGATTGGACAGGAGGGTACAATGAGCAGTTCTTC. Protein sequence: CASSDWTGGYNEQFF.